Sequencing of this T cell receptor (beta chain) was carried out in a study of memory CD4+ T cells and cytomegalovirus serostatus (dated by TCRdb to between 2018 and 2020). Looking at the study overall: The roughly 35 healthy Belgian adults in the cohort included 9 who were CMV seropositive and 24 who were CMV seronegative. The study sequenced CD4+ memory TCRbeta repertoires of a Belgian cohort with known cytomegalovirus serostatus to replicate a published TCR-based CMV serostatus classifier.

What the research found in general, with its limitations: The results were interpreted as suggesting that the CMV-associated TCR signature is largely present in the CD4+ memory repertoire. For CMV serostatus prediction, a median bootstrapped AUC of about 0.96 was reached with the original framework, and a median bootstrapped AUC of about 0.89 was reached with a US-trained random forest. On the Belgian cohort, the classifier built on the original framework reached a median bootstrapped AUC of approximately 0.94, with a 95% CI of 0.76-1.00. Only CD4+CD45RO+ memory cells were sequenced, unlike the original study, which covered naive and memory CD4+ and CD8+ populations. Among the approximately 160 previously reported CMV-associated TCRbeta sequences, some 67 showed up in the CD4+ memory repertoires, with each one found in between one and five individuals.

The Quick-DNA Microprep Kit was used to extract genomic DNA from the sorted cells. Amplification of TCRbeta DNA was done with the immunoSEQ hsTCRbeta kit, following the protocol from the manufacturer. TCRbeta libraries were sequenced on an Illumina MiSeq instrument. The study's own analysis went as follows. Removing out-of-frame sequences left 2,204,828 distinct TCRbeta sequences, an average of approximately 61,000 per individual. Two values were used to score each individual: the count of roughly 150 previously reported CMV-associated TCRbeta sequences and the total count of productive distinct TCRbeta sequences. A beta-binomial model was reimplemented in Python, and random forests from scikit-learn, run with default parameters, were trained on data from the US cohort. Classifier performance on the Belgian cohort was summarized as median AUC with percentile confidence intervals over 10,000 bootstrap iterations. TCRdb carries this immuneACCESS record with in-frame sequences only. Its versions omit some clonotypes, under half of them owing to an unresolved V gene in the studies checked, with the rest unexplained. Clone size and V and J calls were adopted from that table, with D and trimming inferred from the DNA. This sample comprises 60,000 to 70,000 clones, 80% of them detected only once. The ten largest make up around 0.51% of the sample.

Comment on this clone: Its antigen is still unknown. Qualities for individual bases were not recorded, and no much larger clone is one base off.

Single viable CD3+CD4+CD8-CD45RO+ cells were sorted as memory CD4+ T cells on a FACSAria II. CMV serostatus was assessed using a Roche Elecsys assay, by which serum IgG against CMV pp150, pp28, p38 and p52 was detected. After the samples were thawed, total CD4+ T cells were enriched through positive selection using CD4 magnetic microbeads. The samples came from a separate study whose specific focus was interrogating the CD4+ T cell memory repertoire. Peripheral blood mononuclear cells were isolated and cryopreserved according to standard operating procedures, and serum was stored at -80 degrees C. The staining relied on CD3-PerCP (BW264/56), CD4-APC (RPA-T4), CD45RO-PE (UCHT1) and CD8-Pacific Orange (3B5) antibodies, and Sytox blue was used to exclude non-viable cells. The CDR3 runs 14 amino acids, cysteine and phenylalanine included. CDR3 DNA only is kept here, 42 bases in frame from base 1. V is clipped by 6 bases and J by 0 bases, and the sequence between their germline boundaries is 11 bases long. CDR1 and CDR2 were assigned from the germline V gene as SNHLY and FYNNEI.

Recombination joined TRBV2 with TRBJ1-1, with no reliable assignment of the D segment. The receptor was derived from an adult in good health and CMV-seronegative. Some clones in this sample may be carry-over from other donors' samples. Sequencing was performed on memory CD4+ T cells from blood. CDR3 loop: CASRSEGVNTEAFF. The nucleotides are TGTGCCAGCAGAAGTGAGGGAGTGAACACTGAAGCTTTCTTT.